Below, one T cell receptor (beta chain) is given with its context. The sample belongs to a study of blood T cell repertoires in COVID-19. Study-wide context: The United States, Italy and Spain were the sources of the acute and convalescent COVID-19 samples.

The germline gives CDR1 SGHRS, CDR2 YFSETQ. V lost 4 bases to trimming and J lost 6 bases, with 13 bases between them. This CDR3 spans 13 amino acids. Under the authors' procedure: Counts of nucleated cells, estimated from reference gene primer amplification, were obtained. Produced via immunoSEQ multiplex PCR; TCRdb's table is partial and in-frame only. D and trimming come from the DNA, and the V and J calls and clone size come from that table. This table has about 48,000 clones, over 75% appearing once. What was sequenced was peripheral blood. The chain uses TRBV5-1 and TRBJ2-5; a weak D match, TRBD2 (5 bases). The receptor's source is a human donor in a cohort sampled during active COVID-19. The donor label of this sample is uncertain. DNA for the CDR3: TGCGCCAGCAGCCTGGTTAGCGAGAAGACCCAGTACTTC. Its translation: CASSLVSEKTQYF.